This TCR beta chain derives from a study of post-analysis software for immune sequencing data. On the study more broadly: Recorded disease courses covered relapsing-remitting, secondary progressive and progressive-relapsing multiple sclerosis. Some patients had no subtype annotation. Overall study results and limits: Four or five TRBV segments, TRBV5-6, TRBV5-1 and TRBV20-1 among them, were found more frequent in patients than controls. Controls had significantly higher normalized Chao1 diversity than multiple sclerosis patients.

This CDR3 comprises 16 residues. In germline, CDR1 is MNHEY, CDR2 SMNVEV (reference sequence). V lost 4 bases and J lost 0, with 15 bases in between. Tagging with unique molecular identifiers was a feature of the TCR beta cDNA libraries. TCRdb analysed the PCR reads with MiXCR anew, one entry per CDR3 protein. Of approximately 660,000 distinct CDR3 sequences in the sample, 59% were seen once. Remarks on this clonotype: Its antigen is currently unknown.

This clonotype was obtained from a girl aged 2 to 9 with multiple sclerosis. The sequencing input was blood. This chain links TRBV27 with TRBJ1-2; weak D call: TRBD1 (5 bases). As DNA, the CDR3 is TGTGCCAGCAGTTGGGAAAGGGGCAAGACTAACTATGGCTACACCTTC. As protein: CASSWERGKTNYGYTF.